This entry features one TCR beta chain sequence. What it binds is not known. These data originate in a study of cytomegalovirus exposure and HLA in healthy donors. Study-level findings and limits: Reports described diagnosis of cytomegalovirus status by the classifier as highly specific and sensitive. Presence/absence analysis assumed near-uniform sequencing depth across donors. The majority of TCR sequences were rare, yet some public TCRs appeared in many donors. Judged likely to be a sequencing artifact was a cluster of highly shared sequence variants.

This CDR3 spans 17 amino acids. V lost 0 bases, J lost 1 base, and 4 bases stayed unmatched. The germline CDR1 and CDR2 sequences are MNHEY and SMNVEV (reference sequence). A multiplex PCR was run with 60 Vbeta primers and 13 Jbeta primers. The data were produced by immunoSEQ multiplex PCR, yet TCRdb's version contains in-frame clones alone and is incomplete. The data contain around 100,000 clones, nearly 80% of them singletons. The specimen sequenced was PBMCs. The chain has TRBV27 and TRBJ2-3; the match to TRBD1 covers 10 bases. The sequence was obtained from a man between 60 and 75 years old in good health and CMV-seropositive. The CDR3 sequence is CASSLSQGTGGTDTQYF. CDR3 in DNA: TGTGCCAGCAGTTTATCGCAAGGGACAGGGGGCACAGATACGCAGTATTTT.